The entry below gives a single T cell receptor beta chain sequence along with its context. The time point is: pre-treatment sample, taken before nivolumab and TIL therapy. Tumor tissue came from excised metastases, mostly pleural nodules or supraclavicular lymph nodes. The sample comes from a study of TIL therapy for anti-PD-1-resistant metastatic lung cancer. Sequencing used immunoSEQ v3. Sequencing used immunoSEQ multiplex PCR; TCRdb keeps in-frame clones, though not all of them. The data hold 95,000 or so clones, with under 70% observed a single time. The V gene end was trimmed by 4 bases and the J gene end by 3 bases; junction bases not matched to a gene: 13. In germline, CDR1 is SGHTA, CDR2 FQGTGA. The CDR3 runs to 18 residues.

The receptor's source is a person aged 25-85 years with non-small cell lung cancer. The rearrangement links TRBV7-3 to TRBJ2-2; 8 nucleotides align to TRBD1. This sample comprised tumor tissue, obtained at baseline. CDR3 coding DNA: TGTGCCAGCAGCTCAACGACCAGGGGGCATTCGGACACCGGGGAGCTGTTTTTT. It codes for CASSSTTRGHSDTGELFF.